The next 13 T cell receptor beta chains were all read from a single sample in a study of PD-L1 blockade in urothelial cancer. As for time point: peripheral blood 6 weeks after treatment start. The data were produced by immunoSEQ multiplex PCR, yet TCRdb's version contains in-frame clones alone and is incomplete. The sample carries tens of thousands of clones, 80% to 85% recorded once. The input for sequencing was PBMCs, taken around atezolizumab (anti-PD-L1) treatment. Receptors were obtained from a man in his 70s with urothelial cancer.

The rearrangement joins TRBV29-1 to TRBJ2-1, with 7 bases lining up with TRBD1. The trim removed 4 bases at V and 6 bases at J, leaving 6 bases unmatched. The CDR3 runs 13 residues. Germline V gene data show CDR1 as SQVTM and CDR2 as ANQGSEA. This CDR3 reads CSVGQGVANEQFF. The DNA for the CDR3 is TGCAGCGTTGGACAGGGAGTAGCCAATGAGCAGTTCTTC.

The rearrangement uses TRBV10-3 and TRBJ1-2, with D uncertain. V was pared by 7 bases and J by 7 bases, with 10 bases between. This CDR3 comprises 11 residues. CDR1 and CDR2 from the germline V gene are ENHRY and SYGVKD. The CDR3 loop is CAIKREIGYTF. CDR3 nucleotides: TGTGCCATCAAGAGGGAAATTGGCTACACCTTC.

A few counts support this clone. This sequence joins TRBV6-5 and TRBJ2-7, with D perhaps matching TRBD2 (5 bases). The CDR3 is 15 residues long. Germline V gives CDR1 MNHEY, CDR2 SVGAGI. Trimming shortened V by 6 bases and J by 2 bases, and 17 bases separated the two germline ends. The CDR3 sequence is CASRAPGGGPYEQYF. Here the CDR3 DNA reads TGTGCCAGCAGGGCCCCGGGTGGAGGCCCCTACGAGCAGTACTTC.

The V call is TRBV5-4, the J call TRBJ2-5; D possibly corresponds to TRBD1 (5 bases). The end of the DNA is better explained by TRBJ2-7, so the J call may be wrong. This CDR3 comprises 15 residues. Germline V gene lookup returns CDR1 SGHNT and CDR2 YYREEE (reference sequence). The CDR3 DNA reads as TGTGCCAGCAGCTTGCAGGGAATGAGCTCCTACGAGCAGTACTTC. Translated: CASSLQGMSSYEQYF.

This clone appeared once. The genes are TRBV28 and TRBJ2-7; 7 nucleotides line up with TRBD1. After removal of 8 bases from V and 4 bases from J, the junction contained 5 bases not matched to a gene. The germline V gene has CDR1 MDHEN and CDR2 SYDVKM. This CDR3 is built from 12 residues. CDR3 sequence reads: CASLGQQYEQYF. In nucleotides, the CDR3 is TGTGCCAGCTTGGGACAGCAATACGAGCAGTACTTC.

This clone was picked up one time. The chain has TRBV30 and TRBJ1-3; no clear D. Germline CDR1 and CDR2: GTSNPN and SVGIG (reference sequence). The CDR3 sequence is 12 residues long. The ends were cut back, 1 base at V and 5 bases at J, with 6 bases in the middle. CDR3 in amino acids: CAWSELRNTIYF. CDR3 sequence (DNA): TGTGCCTGGAGTGAACTAAGAAACACCATATATTTT.

This clone has just a few counts. The V and J genes are TRBV7-8 and TRBJ2-1; 12 nucleotides align to TRBD2. V dropped 5 bases and J dropped 6; count of bases not matched to a gene: 5. The CDR3 sequence is 15 residues long. Germline loops: CDR1 SGHVS, CDR2 FQNEAQ. Here the CDR3 reads CASSLRLAGVNEQFF. The CDR3 DNA follows: TGTGCCAGCAGCCTTCGACTAGCGGGAGTCAATGAGCAGTTCTTC.

The chain joins TRBV18 to TRBJ2-7; 9 bases match TRBD1. Germline V gives CDR1 KGHSH, CDR2 LQKENI. V gave up 0 bases and J gave up 7 bases; unmatched junction bases: 10. The CDR3 consists of 16 residues. The CDR3 is CASSPPKPGTGNEQYF. The CDR3 region has the DNA TGTGCCAGCTCACCACCTAAGCCCGGGACAGGGAATGAGCAGTACTTC.

The CDR3 nucleotides read TGTGCCAGCAGCGACCGGACAGGCACAGATACGCAGTATTTT. Translation gives CASSDRTGTDTQYF. The chain has TRBV9 and TRBJ2-3; D is possibly TRBD1 (6 bases). The V and J ends lost 3 bases and 1 base respectively, with 9 bases between them. This CDR3 spans 14 amino acids. Germline V gene sequence: CDR1 SGDLS, CDR2 YYNGEE.

The V call is TRBV5-1, the J call TRBJ2-1, with 9 nucleotides matching TRBD2. Germline lookup yields CDR1 SGHRS and CDR2 YFSETQ. The CDR3 runs 16 residues. After removal of 4 bases from V and 3 bases from J, the junction contained 8 bases not matched to a gene. CDR3 DNA: TGCGCCAGCAGCCCGGGGGGACTAGCCCGCTACAATGAGCAGTTCTTC. Its protein product is CASSPGGLARYNEQFF.

The chain combines TRBV5-6 with TRBJ2-3; 7 bases line up with TRBD1. The CDR3 extends over 16 amino acids. Losses at the gene ends were 4 bases for V and 6 bases for J; bases not matched to a gene: 14. Germline CDR1 reads SGHDT; CDR2 reads YYEEEE. CDR3 nucleotide sequence: TGTGCCAGCAGCCAAGTGGGGGACAGCCAGCAGGATACGCAGTATTTT. This encodes CASSQVGDSQQDTQYF.

The chain carries TRBV7-2 and TRBJ1-2, with TRBD1 matching over 8 bases. This CDR3 has 14 residues. The V and J ends lost 3 bases and 1 base, in that order; junction bases with no gene match: 1. Germline CDR1 SGHTA, CDR2 FQGNSA. CDR3 DNA: TGTGCCAGCAGCTTGACAGGGGATAACTATGGCTACACCTTC. This translates into CASSLTGDNYGYTF.

The genes are TRBV5-1 and TRBJ2-5; 8 nucleotides align to TRBD2. V was clipped by 0 bases and J by 1 base; unmatched bases: 2. Germline loops: CDR1 SGHRS, CDR2 YFSETQ. The CDR3 runs 15 residues. The CDR3 DNA sequence: TGCGCCAGCAGCTTGGCGGGGGGGGCCCAAGAGACCCAGTACTTC. The encoded protein is CASSLAGGAQETQYF.